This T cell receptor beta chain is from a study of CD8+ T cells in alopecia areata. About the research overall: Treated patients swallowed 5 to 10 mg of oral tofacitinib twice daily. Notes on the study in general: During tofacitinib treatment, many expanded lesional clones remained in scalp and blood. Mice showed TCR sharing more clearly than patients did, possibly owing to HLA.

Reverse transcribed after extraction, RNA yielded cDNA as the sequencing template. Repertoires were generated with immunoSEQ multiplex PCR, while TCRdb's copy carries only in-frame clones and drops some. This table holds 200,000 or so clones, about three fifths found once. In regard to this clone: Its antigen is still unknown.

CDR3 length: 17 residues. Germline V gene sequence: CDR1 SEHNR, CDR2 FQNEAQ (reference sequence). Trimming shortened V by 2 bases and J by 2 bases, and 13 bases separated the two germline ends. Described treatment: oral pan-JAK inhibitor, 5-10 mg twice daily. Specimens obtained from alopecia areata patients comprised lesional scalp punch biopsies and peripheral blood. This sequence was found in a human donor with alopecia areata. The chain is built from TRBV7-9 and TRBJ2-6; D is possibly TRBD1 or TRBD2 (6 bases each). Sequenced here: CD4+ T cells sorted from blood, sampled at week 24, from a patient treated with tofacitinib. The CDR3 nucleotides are TGTGCCAGCAGCTTATGGGGGGCGCAGGCTGGGGCCAACGTCCTGACTTTC. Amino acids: CASSLWGAQAGANVLTF.